The 28 T cell receptor beta chains presented below share a single source sample, sequenced in a study of T cells in women clearing cervical HPV infection. Assay: immunoSEQ multiplex PCR; the TCRdb copy retains only in-frame clones and omits some. This sample's table reports tens of thousands of clones. Material: blood buffy coat. The receptors come from a woman between 18 and 75 years old with a cervical HPV16 infection that either progressed to CIN3+ or cleared (not recorded which).

Concerning this clone: The DNA ends 3 residues before the CDR3 does, and the rest of the CDR3 is filled in from the germline J gene. The V and J genes are TRBV5-6 and TRBJ2-7; 8 bases fit TRBD1. Trimming at V came to 1 base and at J to 4 bases, leaving 7 bases not matched to a gene. Germline CDR1 reads SGHDT; CDR2 reads YYEEEE. CDR3 size: 15 residues. Here the CDR3 reads CASSLKGQGSYEQYF. The sequenced part of the CDR3 DNA is TGTGCCAGCAGCTTGAAAGGACAGGGCTCATACGAG.

Worth noting for this clone: With the read ending 3 residues before the CDR3 end, the germline J gene is used to fill in that end. This chain joins TRBV5-1 and TRBJ2-3, with TRBD2 identical over 10 bases. There are 16 residues in the CDR3. Germline V gives CDR1 SGHRS, CDR2 YFSETQ. V lost 4 bases to trimming and J lost 5 bases; unmatched junction nucleotides: 10. The CDR3 loop is CASSPISGRFGDTQYF. CDR3 DNA (partial): TGCGCCAGCAGCCCAATTAGCGGGAGGTTCGGAGATACG.

Note on this clone: The missing CDR3 end, 3 residues past where the read stops, is filled in from the germline J gene. This chain links TRBV5-5 with TRBJ2-7; the D gene is possibly TRBD1 (6 bases). The ends were cut back, 0 bases at V and 2 bases at J, with 12 bases in the middle. This CDR3 spans 15 amino acids. Germline CDR1 reads SGHKS; CDR2 reads YYEKEE (reference sequence). The CDR3: CASSLEQGDPYEQYF. The CDR3 bases that were read are TGTGCCAGCAGCTTGGAACAGGGAGACCCCTACGAG.

The CDR3 is CSAAGTSEGETQYF. Incomplete CDR3 DNA: TGCAGTGCAGCCGGGACTAGCGAGGGGGAGACC. The rearrangement uses TRBV20-1 and TRBJ2-5; TRBD2 matches at 10 bases. Read sequence stops 3 residues before the CDR3 end, and the germline J gene provides the missing end. Germline CDR1 and CDR2: DFQATT and SNEGSKA (reference sequence). The CDR3 has 14 amino acids. V was pared by 6 bases and J by 5 bases, with 9 bases of the junction left unmatched.

On this clone: The read ends 3 residues early relative to the CDR3; the germline J gene fills the gap. The V call is TRBV20-1, the J call TRBJ2-2, with D perhaps TRBD2 (5 bases). From germline, CDR1 is DFQATT and CDR2 SNEGSKA (reference sequence). Trimming shortened V by 1 base and J by 5 bases, and 14 bases separated the two germline ends. CDR3 length: 15 residues. The CDR3 DNA, read in part, is TGCAGTGCTAGAGCAGCGGACGGCGGGACCGGGGAG. Protein: CSARAADGGTGE. The full-length CDR3 reads as CSARAADGGTGELFF.

As concerns this clone: With the read ending 3 residues before the CDR3 end, the germline J gene is used to fill in that end. The V call is TRBV20-1, the J call TRBJ2-7, with 10 nucleotides matching TRBD1. This CDR3 has 19 residues. Germline V gives CDR1 DFQATT, CDR2 SNEGSKA (reference sequence). The J segment lost 3 bases and the V segment lost 0 bases, leaving 17 bases of the junction unmatched. The CDR3 sequence is CSARDDATGGAESFYEQYF. CDR3 bases read: TGCAGTGCTAGAGACGATGCGACAGGGGGCGCGGAATCATTCTACGAG.

To note about this clone: The CDR3 is cut off 3 residues early in the read; its end comes from the germline J gene. The chain joins TRBV20-1 to TRBJ2-2; 8 bases map to TRBD1. CDR1 is DFQATT, CDR2 SNEGSKA, per germline (reference sequence). V lost 2 bases, J lost 5 bases, and 4 bases stayed unmatched. The CDR3 length is 14 residues. The CDR3 is CSARRTGYTGELFF. The DNA read from the CDR3 is TGCAGTGCTAGAAGGACAGGGTATACCGGGGAG.

Points on this clone: The missing CDR3 end, 3 residues past where the read stops, is filled in from the germline J gene. The chain links TRBV6-1 to TRBJ2-3; 10 nucleotides match TRBD1. From germline, CDR1 is MNHNS and CDR2 SASEGT. Germline trimming cut 0 bases from V and 5 bases from J; bases unmatched to any gene: 5. This CDR3 is 16 amino acids long. The part of the CDR3 DNA that was read is TGTGCCAGCAGTGAAGCCCCCGGGACAGGGGAAGATACG. Translated, it gives CASSEAPGTGEDT. The full CDR3 protein is CASSEAPGTGEDTQYF.

On this clone itself: The sequence runs out 3 residues before the end of the CDR3; the remainder is reconstructed from the germline J gene. The rearrangement joins TRBV7-9 to TRBJ2-7; TRBD1 matches at 7 bases. The CDR3 contains 14 residues. CDR1 and CDR2 from the germline V gene are SEHNR and FQNEAQ (reference sequence). V gave up 5 bases and J gave up 6 bases; unmatched junction bases: 10. The chain's CDR3 is CASSLTGVLGEQYF. The DNA read from the CDR3 is TGTGCCAGCAGCCTTACAGGGGTTTTAGGCGAG.

With regard to this clone: Read coverage stops 3 residues before the CDR3 terminus; the germline J gene supplies the remainder. The chain carries TRBV6-2 or TRBV6-3 and TRBJ2-7; 8 bases map to TRBD1. This CDR3 contains 14 residues. V lost 7 bases and J lost 2; bases outside the gene matches: 7. CDR1 and CDR2 from the germline V gene are MNHEY and SVGEGT. The CDR3 spells CASIKTGATYEQYF. Incomplete CDR3 DNA: TGTGCCAGCATTAAGACAGGGGCCACCTACGAG.

In regard to this clone: The missing CDR3 end, 3 residues past where the read stops, is filled in from the germline J gene. The chain is built from TRBV7-2 and TRBJ2-7; 11 positions match TRBD2. The germline V gene encodes CDR1 SGHTA and CDR2 FQGNSA. The CDR3 runs 15 residues. After removal of 1 base from V and 5 bases from J, the junction contained 4 bases not matched to a gene. The CDR3: CASSLVAGGGNEQYF. CDR3 bases read: TGTGCCAGCAGCTTAGTAGCGGGGGGGGGAAACGAG.

With regard to this clone: The CDR3 extends 3 residues past the end of the read, so its final part is completed from the germline J gene. This chain links TRBV5-6 with TRBJ1-1; D unclear. V was shortened by 6 bases and J by 6 bases, with 18 bases between the two germline ends. Germline lookup yields CDR1 SGHDT and CDR2 YYEEEE. This CDR3 spans 14 amino acids. CDR3 bases read: TGTGCCAGCAACCCCTCGTCCGGGGTACCTGAA. Translation: CASNPSSGVPE. The full CDR3 reads CASNPSSGVPEAFF.

Concerning this clone itself: The CDR3 extends 3 residues past the end of the read, so its final part is completed from the germline J gene. J is TRBJ1-2 and V is TRBV29-1; D possibly corresponds to TRBD1 (5 bases). V was cut by 0 bases and J by 7 bases, with 12 bases left in between. Germline values: CDR1 SQVTM, CDR2 ANQGSEA. This CDR3 has 13 residues. The CDR3 spells CSVEDQGPGGYTF. The sequenced part of the CDR3 DNA is TGCAGCGTTGAAGATCAGGGCCCGGGTGGC.

Comment on this clone: The CDR3 end is not reached by the read, which stops 3 residues before it; the germline J gene fills it in. The V call is TRBV20-1, the J call TRBJ2-3; maybe TRBD1 (6 bases). V lost 4 bases and J lost 2, with 25 bases in between. This CDR3 is built from 18 residues. Looked up from germline, CDR1 is DFQATT and CDR2 is SNEGSKA (reference sequence). CDR3 bases read: TGCAGTGCTAAAACACTAAATGTGGCTGGGACAATCACAGATACG. Protein: CSAKTLNVAGTITDT. The CDR3 in full is CSAKTLNVAGTITDTQYF.

As regards this clone: The CDR3 extends 3 residues past the end of the read, so its final part is completed from the germline J gene. The chain recombines TRBV19 with TRBJ2-7, with D possibly matching TRBD1 (6 bases). Germline V gene lookup returns CDR1 LNHDA and CDR2 SQIVND (reference sequence). The CDR3 length is 15 residues. V gave up 4 bases and J gave up 0 bases, with 13 bases separating them. The CDR3 sequence: CASSTTGWGSYEQYF. The DNA read from the CDR3 is TGTGCCAGTAGTACAACAGGGTGGGGCTCCTACGAG.

A note on this clone: Read coverage stops 3 residues before the CDR3 terminus; the germline J gene supplies the remainder. The chain is built from TRBV5-6 and TRBJ2-7, with D possibly TRBD1 on 5 matching bases. V lost 6 bases and J 3 bases, leaving 16 bases between the germline ends. The CDR3 contains 14 residues. CDR1 is SGHDT and CDR2 is YYEEEE in the germline V gene. CDR3 DNA, as far as it was read: TGTGCCAGCACCCAAGACAGAAGCCTCTACGAG. This encodes CASTQDRSLYE. The full CDR3 sequence reads CASTQDRSLYEQYF.

Of note for this clone: The read ends 3 residues early relative to the CDR3; the germline J gene fills the gap. This chain joins TRBV30 and TRBJ1-5, with 7 bases lining up with TRBD1. The CDR3 covers 14 residues. Germline CDR1 is GTSNPN and CDR2 is SVGIG (reference sequence). Trimming took 2 bases from V and 4 from J; bases not matched to a gene: 5. CDR3 bases read: TGTGCCTGGAGTTTGACAGGGTTGAATCAGCCC. As protein: CAWSLTGLNQP. The full CDR3 sequence reads CAWSLTGLNQPQHF.

On this clone: The read terminates 3 residues before the CDR3 end, so the remaining end is supplied by the germline J gene. The chain combines TRBV4-1 with TRBJ2-5; 12 bases are a match to TRBD2. The CDR3 has 15 amino acids. V lost 5 bases, J lost 7 bases, and 8 bases stayed unmatched. CDR1 and CDR2 (germline): MGHRA, YSYEKL. The CDR3 loop is CASSTGLAGQPTQYF. The covered CDR3 bases are TGCGCCAGCAGCACAGGACTAGCGGGGCAACCGACC.

Regarding this clone: The read ends 3 residues early relative to the CDR3; the germline J gene fills the gap. The V call is TRBV9, the J call TRBJ1-3; TRBD1 aligns across 7 bases. Trimming removed 2 bases from V and 0 bases from J; junction bases left unmatched: 11. The CDR3 runs 18 residues. Germline loops: CDR1 SGDLS, CDR2 YYNGEE. The CDR3 is CASSVAARGGHSGNTIYF. The CDR3 DNA, read in part, is TGTGCCAGCAGCGTCGCCGCCCGAGGGGGCCACTCTGGAAACACC.

A note on this clone: With the read ending 3 residues before the CDR3 end, the germline J gene is used to fill in that end. The V gene is TRBV9, the J gene TRBJ2-2, with 9 bases lining up with TRBD1. The CDR3 loop spans 18 amino acids. Germline CDR1 and CDR2: SGDLS and YYNGEE. The V gene end was trimmed by 2 bases and the J gene end by 4 bases; junction bases not matched to a gene: 12. The sequenced CDR3 bases are TGTGCCAGCAGCGTGCGGACAGGGGCCTTATCTTTCACCGGGGAG. Residues: CASSVRTGALSFTGE. The complete CDR3 reads CASSVRTGALSFTGELFF.

As for this clone: The read stops 3 residues short of the end of the CDR3; the missing end is completed from the germline J gene. This chain uses TRBV20-1 with TRBJ2-3, with TRBD2 matching 10 bases. Trimming at V came to 8 bases and at J to 1 base, leaving 9 bases not matched to a gene. Looked up from germline, CDR1 is DFQATT and CDR2 is SNEGSKA (reference sequence). The CDR3 has 15 amino acids. The CDR3 loop is CSPTQREGGTDTQYF. Partial CDR3 DNA: TGCAGTCCTACCCAGCGGGAGGGAGGCACAGATACG.

In the case of this clone: The missing CDR3 end, 3 residues past where the read stops, is filled in from the germline J gene. V is TRBV7-9 and J is TRBJ2-1; the match to TRBD2 covers 10 bases. This CDR3 contains 15 residues. Germline V gene data show CDR1 as SEHNR and CDR2 as FQNEAQ (reference sequence). J was trimmed by 5 bases and V by 2 bases; bases with no gene match: 3. The sequenced CDR3 bases are TGTGCCAGCAGCTTACGTACTAGCGGGAACAATGAG. Its protein is CASSLRTSGNNE. The whole CDR3 protein is CASSLRTSGNNEQFF.

About this clone itself: The sequenced fragment ends 3 residues before the CDR3 boundary, so the rest is inferred from the germline J gene. The chain employs TRBV18 and TRBJ1-3; TRBD1 is a possible D gene (5 bases). The V gene's germline CDR1 is KGHSH and CDR2 LQKENI. V lost 5 bases and J 0 bases, leaving 11 bases between the germline ends. The CDR3 runs 15 residues. The sequenced CDR3 bases are TGTGCCAGCTCAGGAGACAGCGCCTCTGGAAACACC. Amino acid sequence: CASSGDSASGNT. The CDR3, in full, reads CASSGDSASGNTIYF.

A word on this clone: The read falls 3 residues short of the CDR3 end, and the missing part is taken from the germline J gene. The genes are TRBV10-3 and TRBJ1-2; 7 bases match TRBD1. The CDR3 length is 13 residues. The germline gives CDR1 ENHRY, CDR2 SYGVKD. The junction had 2 bases not matched to a gene; V was cut back by 2 bases and J by 5 bases. The CDR3 sequence is CAISEQGVYGYTF. CDR3 DNA, as far as it was read: TGTGCCATCAGTGAGCAGGGGGTTTATGGC.

On this clone itself: The DNA ends 3 residues before the CDR3 does, and the rest of the CDR3 is filled in from the germline J gene. J is TRBJ1-1 and V is TRBV12-3 or TRBV12-4; 8 nucleotides align to TRBD1. The CDR3 runs 14 residues. V shed 6 bases, J shed 7 bases, and the junction held 10 bases outside the gene matches. The CDR3 bases that were read are TGTGCCAGCAGAGCCTCGACAGGGGATATTGAA. Residues: CASRASTGDIE. The whole CDR3 protein reads CASRASTGDIEAFF.

On this clone: The CDR3 goes on 3 residues after the read ends, and that part is filled in from the germline J gene. The rearrangement joins TRBV19 to TRBJ2-5; TRBD2 matches 15 bases. From germline, CDR1 is LNHDA and CDR2 SQIVND (reference sequence). With V trimmed by 5 bases and J by 4 bases, 2 bases remained unmatched. The CDR3 has 15 residues. Partial CDR3 DNA: TGTGCCAGTAGTGGACTAGCGGGAGGGCCAGAGACC. It yields the protein CASSGLAGGPET. The CDR3 as a whole reads CASSGLAGGPETQYF. Variable domain in full (rest from reference TRBV19 and TRBJ2-5): DGGITQSPKYLFRKEGQNVTLSCEQNLNHDAMYWYRQDPGQGLRLIYYSQIVNDFQKGDIAEGYSVSREKKESFPLTVTSAQKNPTAFYLCASSGLAGGPETQYFGPGTRLLVL.

Concerning this clone itself: The CDR3 end lies 3 residues beyond the end of the read and is filled in from the germline J gene. This rearrangement joins TRBV7-8 to TRBJ2-7, with TRBD2 matching over 11 bases. The germline gives CDR1 SGHVS, CDR2 FQNEAQ. The V segment lost 0 bases and the J segment 6 bases; nucleotides outside the gene matches: 7. The CDR3 is 16 residues long. CDR3 residues: CASSLAKGGLAVEQYF. Incomplete CDR3 DNA: TGTGCCAGCAGCTTAGCGAAGGGGGGACTAGCGGTCGAG.

As concerns this clone: From the germline J gene comes the end of the CDR3, since the read stops 3 residues before it. The chain recombines TRBV7-2 with TRBJ2-1; TRBD2 aligns across 7 bases. After removal of 5 bases from V and 8 bases from J, the junction contained 12 bases not matched to a gene. Germline V gives CDR1 SGHTA, CDR2 FQGNSA. This CDR3 spans 15 amino acids. The part of the CDR3 DNA that was read is TGTGCCAGCAGCCCCTGGGGGGGGAGGGAGTATGAG. Protein: CASSPWGGREYE. The entire CDR3 reads CASSPWGGREYEQFF.